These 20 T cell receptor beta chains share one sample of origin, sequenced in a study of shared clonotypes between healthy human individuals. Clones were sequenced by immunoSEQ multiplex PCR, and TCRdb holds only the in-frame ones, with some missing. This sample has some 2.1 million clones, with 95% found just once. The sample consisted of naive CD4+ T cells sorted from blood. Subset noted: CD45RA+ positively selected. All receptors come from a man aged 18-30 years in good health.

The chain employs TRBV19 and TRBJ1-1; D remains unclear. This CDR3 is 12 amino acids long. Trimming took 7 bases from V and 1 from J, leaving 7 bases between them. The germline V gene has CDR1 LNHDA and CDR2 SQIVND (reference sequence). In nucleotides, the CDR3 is TGTGCCAGTACGCGGGCGAACACTGAAGCTTTCTTT. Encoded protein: CASTRANTEAFF.

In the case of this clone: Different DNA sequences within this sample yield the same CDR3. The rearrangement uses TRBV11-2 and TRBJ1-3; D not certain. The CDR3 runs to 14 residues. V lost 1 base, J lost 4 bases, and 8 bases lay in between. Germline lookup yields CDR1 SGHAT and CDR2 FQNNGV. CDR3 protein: CASSLGRTGNTIYF. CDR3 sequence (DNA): TGTGCCAGCAGCTTAGGCAGGACCGGAAACACCATATATTTT.

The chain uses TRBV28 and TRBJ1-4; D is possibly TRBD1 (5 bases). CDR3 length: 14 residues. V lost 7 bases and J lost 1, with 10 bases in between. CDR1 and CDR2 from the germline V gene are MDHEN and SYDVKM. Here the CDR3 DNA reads TGTGCCAGCATATCAGGGCTAACTAATGAAAAACTGTTTTTT. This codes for CASISGLTNEKLFF.

CDR3 DNA: TGCGCCAGCAGAAGACTAGCGGGGGCCTACACCGGGGAGCTGTTTTTT. It is translated as CASRRLAGAYTGELFF. This chain connects TRBV5-1 to TRBJ2-2; the match to TRBD2 covers 12 bases. The CDR3 consists of 16 residues. J lost 3 bases, V lost 5 bases, and 5 bases had no gene match. The germline V gene has CDR1 SGHRS and CDR2 YFSETQ.

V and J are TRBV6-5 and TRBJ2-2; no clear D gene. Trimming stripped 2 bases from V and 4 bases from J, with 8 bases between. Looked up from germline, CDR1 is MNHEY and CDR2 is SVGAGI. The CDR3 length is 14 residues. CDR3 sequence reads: CASSYGRLTGELFF. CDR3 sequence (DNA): TGTGCCAGCAGTTACGGGCGGCTCACCGGGGAGCTGTTTTTT.

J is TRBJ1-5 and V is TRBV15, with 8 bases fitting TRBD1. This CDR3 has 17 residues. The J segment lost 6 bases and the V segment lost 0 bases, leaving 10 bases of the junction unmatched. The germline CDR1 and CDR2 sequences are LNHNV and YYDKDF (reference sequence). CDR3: CATSRDQGTGLSQPQHF. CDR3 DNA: TGTGCCACCAGCAGAGATCAGGGGACAGGTTTAAGTCAGCCCCAGCATTTT.

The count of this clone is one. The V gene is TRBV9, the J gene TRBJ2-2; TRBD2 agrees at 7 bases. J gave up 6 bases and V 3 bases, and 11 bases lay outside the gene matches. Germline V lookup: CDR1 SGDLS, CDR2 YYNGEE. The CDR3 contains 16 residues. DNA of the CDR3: TGTGCCAGCAGCGGCCGGACTAGTTTGAAGGCCGGGGAGCTGTTTTTT. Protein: CASSGRTSLKAGELFF.

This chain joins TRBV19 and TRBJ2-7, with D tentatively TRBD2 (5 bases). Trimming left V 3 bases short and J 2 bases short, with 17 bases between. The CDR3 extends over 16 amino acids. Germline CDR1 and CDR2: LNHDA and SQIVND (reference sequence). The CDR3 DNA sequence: TGTGCCAGTAGTATTCTTTCAGCGGACGCTACCTACGAGCAGTACTTC. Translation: CASSILSADATYEQYF.

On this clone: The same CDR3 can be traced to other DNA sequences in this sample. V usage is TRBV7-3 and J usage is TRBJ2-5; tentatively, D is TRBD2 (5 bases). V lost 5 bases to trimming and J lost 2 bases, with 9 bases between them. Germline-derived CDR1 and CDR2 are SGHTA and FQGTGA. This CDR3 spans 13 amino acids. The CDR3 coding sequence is TGTGCCAGCAGCCGCGGGCAACAAGAGACCCAGTACTTC. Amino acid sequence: CASSRGQQETQYF.

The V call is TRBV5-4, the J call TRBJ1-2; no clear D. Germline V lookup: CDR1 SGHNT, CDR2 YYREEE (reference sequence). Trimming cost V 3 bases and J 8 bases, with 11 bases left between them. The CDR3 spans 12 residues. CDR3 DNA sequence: TGTGCCAGCAGCTCCTACCTGGCAGGCTACACCTTC. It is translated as CASSSYLAGYTF.

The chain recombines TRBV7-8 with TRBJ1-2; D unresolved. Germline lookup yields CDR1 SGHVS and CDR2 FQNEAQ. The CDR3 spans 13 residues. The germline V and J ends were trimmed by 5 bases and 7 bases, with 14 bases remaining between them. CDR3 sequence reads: CASSLEQRFGYTF. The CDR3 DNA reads TGTGCCAGCAGCCTCGAACAGAGGTTTGGCTACACCTTC.

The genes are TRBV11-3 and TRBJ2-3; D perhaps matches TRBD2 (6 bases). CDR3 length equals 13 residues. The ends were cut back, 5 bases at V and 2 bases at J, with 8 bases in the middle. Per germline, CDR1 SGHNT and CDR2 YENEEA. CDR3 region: CASSADYTDTQYF. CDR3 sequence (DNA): TGTGCCAGCAGCGCGGACTACACAGATACGCAGTATTTT.

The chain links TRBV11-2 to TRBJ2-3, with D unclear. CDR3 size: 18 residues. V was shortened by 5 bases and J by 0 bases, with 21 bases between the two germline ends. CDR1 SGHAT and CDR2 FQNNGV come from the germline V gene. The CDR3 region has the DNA TGTGCCAGCAGCCCGCTTCGACTCGCTCCTGCTAGCACAGATACGCAGTATTTT. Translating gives CASSPLRLAPASTDTQYF.

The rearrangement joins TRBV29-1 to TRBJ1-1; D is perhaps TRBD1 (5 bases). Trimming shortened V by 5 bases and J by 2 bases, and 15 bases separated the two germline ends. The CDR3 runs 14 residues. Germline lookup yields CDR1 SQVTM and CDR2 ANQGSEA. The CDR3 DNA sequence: TGCAGCGTTCGCCGGGGCAGTAGTAACACTGAAGCTTTCTTT. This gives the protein CSVRRGSSNTEAFF.

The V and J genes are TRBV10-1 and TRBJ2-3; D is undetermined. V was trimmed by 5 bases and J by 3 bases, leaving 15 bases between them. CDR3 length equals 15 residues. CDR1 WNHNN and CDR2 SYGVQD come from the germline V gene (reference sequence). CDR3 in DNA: TGCGCCAGCAGTCAAGGAGAGAAAGGGACAGATACGCAGTATTTT. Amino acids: CASSQGEKGTDTQYF.

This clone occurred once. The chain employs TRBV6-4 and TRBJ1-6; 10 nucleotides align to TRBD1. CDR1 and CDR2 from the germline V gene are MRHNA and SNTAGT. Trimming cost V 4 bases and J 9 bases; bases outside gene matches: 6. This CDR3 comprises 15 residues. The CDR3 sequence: CASSAAGQGISPLHF. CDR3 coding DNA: TGTGCCAGCAGTGCCGCGGGACAGGGGATTTCACCCCTCCACTTT.

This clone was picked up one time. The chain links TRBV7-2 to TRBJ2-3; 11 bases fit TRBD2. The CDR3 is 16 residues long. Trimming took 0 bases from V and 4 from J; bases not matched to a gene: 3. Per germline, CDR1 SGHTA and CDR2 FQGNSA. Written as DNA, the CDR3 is TGTGCCAGCAGCTTAGCACAACTAGCGGGAGCAGATACGCAGTATTTT. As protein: CASSLAQLAGADTQYF. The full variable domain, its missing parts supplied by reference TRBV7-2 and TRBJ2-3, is GAGVSQSPSNKVTEKGKDVELRCDPISGHTALYWYRQSLGQGLEFLIYFQGNSAPDKSGLPSDRFSAERTGGSVSTLTIQRTQQEDSAVYLCASSLAQLAGADTQYFGPGTRLTVL.

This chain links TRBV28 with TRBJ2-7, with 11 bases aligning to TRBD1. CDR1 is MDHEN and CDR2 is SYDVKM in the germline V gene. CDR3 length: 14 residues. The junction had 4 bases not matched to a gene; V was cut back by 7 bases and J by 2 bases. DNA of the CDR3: TGTGCCAGCATCCCGGACAGGGGGCCCTACGAGCAGTACTTC. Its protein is CASIPDRGPYEQYF.

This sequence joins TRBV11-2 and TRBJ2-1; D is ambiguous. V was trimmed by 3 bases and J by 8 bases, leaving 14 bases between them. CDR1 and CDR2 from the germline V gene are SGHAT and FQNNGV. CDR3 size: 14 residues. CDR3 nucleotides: TGTGCCAGCAGCTTGAGGCGGACCGCCGATGAGCAGTTCTTC. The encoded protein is CASSLRRTADEQFF.

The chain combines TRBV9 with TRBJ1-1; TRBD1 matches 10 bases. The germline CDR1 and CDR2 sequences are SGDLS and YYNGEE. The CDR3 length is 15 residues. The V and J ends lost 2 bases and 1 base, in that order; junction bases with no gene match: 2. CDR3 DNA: TGTGCCAGCAGCGTGACAGGGGGCACGAACACTGAAGCTTTCTTT. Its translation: CASSVTGGTNTEAFF. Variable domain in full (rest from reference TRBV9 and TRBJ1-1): DSGVTQTPKHLITATGQRVTLRCSPRSGDLSVYWYQQSLDQGLQFLIQYYNGEERAKGNILERFSAQQFPDLHSELNLSSLELGDSALYFCASSVTGGTNTEAFFGQGTRLTVV.